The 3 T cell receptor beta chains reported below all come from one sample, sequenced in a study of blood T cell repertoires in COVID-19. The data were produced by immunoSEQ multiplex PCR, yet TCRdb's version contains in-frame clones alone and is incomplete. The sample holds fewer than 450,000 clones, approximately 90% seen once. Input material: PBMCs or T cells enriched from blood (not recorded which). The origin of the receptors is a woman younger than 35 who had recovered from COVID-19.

Here the CDR3 DNA reads TGTGCCAGCGTAGGACAGAGCAATCAGCCCCAGCATTTT. It is translated as CASVGQSNQPQHF. V usage is TRBV6-6 and J usage is TRBJ1-5; possible D gene TRBD1, 6 bases. This CDR3 is built from 13 residues. Trimming cost V 8 bases and J 1 base, with 9 bases left between them. Germline V CDR1 and CDR2: MNHNY, SVGAGI (reference sequence).

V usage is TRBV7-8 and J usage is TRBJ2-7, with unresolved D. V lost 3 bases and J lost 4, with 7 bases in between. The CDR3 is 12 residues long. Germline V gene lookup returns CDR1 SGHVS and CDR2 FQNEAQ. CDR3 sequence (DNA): TGTGCCAGCAGCTTTACACCTTACGAGCAGTACTTC. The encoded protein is CASSFTPYEQYF.

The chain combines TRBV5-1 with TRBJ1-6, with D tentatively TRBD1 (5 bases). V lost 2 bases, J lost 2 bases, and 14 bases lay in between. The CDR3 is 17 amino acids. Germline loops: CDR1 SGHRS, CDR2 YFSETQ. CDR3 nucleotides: TGCGCCAGCAGCTTTGGGGGAGGAAGCACCTATAATTCACCCCTCCACTTT. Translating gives CASSFGGGSTYNSPLHF. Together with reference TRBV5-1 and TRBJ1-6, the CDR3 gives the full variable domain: KAGVTQTPRYLIKTRGQQVTLSCSPISGHRSVSWYQQTPGQGLQFLFEYFSETQRNKGNFPGRFSGRQFSNSRSEMNVSTLELGDSALYLCASSFGGGSTYNSPLHFGNGTRLTVT.